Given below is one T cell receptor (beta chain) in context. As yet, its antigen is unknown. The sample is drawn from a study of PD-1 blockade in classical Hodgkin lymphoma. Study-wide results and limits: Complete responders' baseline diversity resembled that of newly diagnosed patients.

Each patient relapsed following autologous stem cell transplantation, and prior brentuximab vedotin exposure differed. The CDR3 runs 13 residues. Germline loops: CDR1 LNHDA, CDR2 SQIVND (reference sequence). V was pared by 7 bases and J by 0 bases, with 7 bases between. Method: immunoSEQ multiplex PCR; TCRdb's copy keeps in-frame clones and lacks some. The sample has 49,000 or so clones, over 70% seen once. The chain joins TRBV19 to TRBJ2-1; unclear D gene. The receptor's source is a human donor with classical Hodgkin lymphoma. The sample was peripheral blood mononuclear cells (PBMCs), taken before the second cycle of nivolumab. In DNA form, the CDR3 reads TGTGCCAGTAAGGAGAGCTCCTACAATGAGCAGTTCTTC. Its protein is CASKESSYNEQFF.